A selection of T cell receptor beta chains follows, all from one sample in a study of cytomegalovirus exposure and HLA in healthy donors. Only in-frame clones appear in the TCRdb table, and some are missing; sequencing was by immunoSEQ multiplex PCR. In the table there are 200,000 to 250,000 clones, around 80% of which are singletons. The sequencing sample was made of PBMCs. The receptor set was obtained from a middle-aged woman in good health and CMV-seronegative. CDR3s include the opening cysteine and the closing phenylalanine or tryptophan. The order of the fields is CDR3 protein, CDR3 DNA, clone size, V gene, D gene, J gene. The D gene is left open where the match is weak. The listing skips clone size in some rows; elsewhere it reads once, few, many or a size class.

CDR3aa: CASGAGETQYF
CDR3nt: TGTGCCAGCGGGGCGGGGGAGACCCAGTACTTC
abundance: .
v_gene: TRBV11-3
d_gene: .
j_gene: TRBJ2-5

CDR3aa: CASSPRGQINEKLFF
CDR3nt: TGTGCCAGCAGCCCAAGAGGACAGATTAATGAAAAACTGTTTTTT
abundance: .
v_gene: TRBV7-9
d_gene: .
j_gene: TRBJ1-4

CDR3aa: CASSRQGATGEAFF
CDR3nt: TGTGCCAGTAGTAGACAGGGGGCCACGGGTGAAGCTTTCTTT
abundance: .
v_gene: TRBV19
d_gene: TRBD1
j_gene: TRBJ1-1

CDR3aa: CASSQYRGWNEKLFF
CDR3nt: TGTGCCAGCAGCCAATACAGGGGATGGAATGAAAAACTGTTTTTT
abundance: once
v_gene: TRBV7-9
d_gene: TRBD1
j_gene: TRBJ1-4

CDR3aa: CASSFRTGGGNEQFF
CDR3nt: TGTGCCAGCAGCTTCCGGACAGGGGGAGGGAATGAGCAGTTCTTC
abundance: .
v_gene: TRBV7-2
d_gene: TRBD1
j_gene: TRBJ2-1

CDR3aa: CAWSAGSFNEKLFF
CDR3nt: TGTGCCTGGAGCGCGGGATCCTTTAATGAAAAACTGTTTTTT
abundance: .
v_gene: TRBV30
d_gene: .
j_gene: TRBJ1-4

CDR3aa: CASSMRTGGSQGNQPQHF
CDR3nt: TGTGCCAGTAGTATGCGGACAGGGGGTTCGCAGGGCAATCAGCCCCAGCATTTT
abundance: .
v_gene: TRBV19
d_gene: TRBD1
j_gene: TRBJ1-5

CDR3aa: CASSPPTGGDTQYF
CDR3nt: TGTGCCAGCAGCCCCCCTACCGGAGGGGATACGCAGTATTTT
abundance: .
v_gene: TRBV7-9
d_gene: .
j_gene: TRBJ2-3

CDR3aa: CASSPWATADTQYF
CDR3nt: TGTGCCAGCAGCCCTTGGGCCACAGCAGATACGCAGTATTTT
abundance: .
v_gene: TRBV27
d_gene: .
j_gene: TRBJ2-3

CDR3aa: CASSTYPGLPYGYTF
CDR3nt: TGTGCCAGTAGTACCTACCCCGGACTACCCTATGGCTACACCTTC
abundance: .
v_gene: TRBV19
d_gene: .
j_gene: TRBJ1-2

CDR3aa: CASRSTGGGETQYF
CDR3nt: TGTGCCAGCAGAAGCACGGGGGGGGGAGAGACCCAGTACTTC
abundance: .
v_gene: TRBV7-8
d_gene: TRBD2
j_gene: TRBJ2-5

CDR3aa: CASTGSGNEQYF
CDR3nt: TGTGCCTCCACAGGGTCGGGCAACGAGCAGTACTTC
abundance: few
v_gene: TRBV2
d_gene: .
j_gene: TRBJ2-7

CDR3aa: CASSALRTGLNTQYF
CDR3nt: TGTGCCAGCAGCGCGCTACGGACAGGGCTAAATACGCAGTATTTT
abundance: .
v_gene: TRBV9
d_gene: TRBD1
j_gene: TRBJ2-3

CDR3aa: CASSTAGTGTYEQYF
CDR3nt: TGTGCCAGCAGCACCGCCGGGACAGGGACCTACGAGCAGTACTTC
abundance: .
v_gene: TRBV6-5
d_gene: TRBD1
j_gene: TRBJ2-7

CDR3aa: CASSFETEAFF
CDR3nt: TGTGCCAGCAGCTTTGAGACTGAAGCTTTCTTT
abundance: .
v_gene: TRBV5-6
d_gene: .
j_gene: TRBJ1-1

CDR3aa: CASSHPQGAYTEAFF
CDR3nt: TGCGCCAGCAGCCACCCCCAGGGGGCTTACACTGAAGCTTTCTTT
abundance: .
v_gene: TRBV4-1
d_gene: TRBD1
j_gene: TRBJ1-1

CDR3aa: CASSLVPPGLADSANTGELFF
CDR3nt: TGTGCCAGCAGCTTAGTCCCCCCGGGACTAGCGGACTCCGCGAACACCGGGGAGCTGTTTTTT
abundance: .
v_gene: TRBV13
d_gene: TRBD2
j_gene: TRBJ2-2

CDR3aa: CASTSGNRRTEAFF
CDR3nt: TGTGCCAGCACCTCGGGGAACAGAAGGACTGAAGCTTTCTTT
abundance: .
v_gene: TRBV2
d_gene: .
j_gene: TRBJ1-1

CDR3aa: CASSSRQLNTGELFF
CDR3nt: TGCGCCAGCAGTTCAAGACAGTTGAACACCGGGGAGCTGTTTTTT
abundance: .
v_gene: TRBV5-1
d_gene: .
j_gene: TRBJ2-2

CDR3aa: CASSRDRGYEQYF
CDR3nt: TGTGCCAGCAGTCGGGACAGAGGCTACGAGCAGTACTTC
abundance: .
v_gene: TRBV6-5
d_gene: TRBD1
j_gene: TRBJ2-7

CDR3aa: CASSELGDHGELFF
CDR3nt: TGCGCCAGCAGTGAGCTCGGAGATCACGGGGAGCTGTTTTTT
abundance: .
v_gene: TRBV10-1
d_gene: .
j_gene: TRBJ2-2

CDR3aa: CASSEGTGDSYEQYF
CDR3nt: TGTGCCAGCAGCGAGGGGACAGGGGACTCCTACGAGCAGTACTTC
abundance: .
v_gene: TRBV7-3
d_gene: TRBD1
j_gene: TRBJ2-7

CDR3aa: CASSLAVGQGAREQYF
CDR3nt: TGTGCCAGCAGCTTGGCCGTAGGACAGGGGGCGCGGGAGCAGTACTTC
abundance: .
v_gene: TRBV5-4
d_gene: TRBD1
j_gene: TRBJ2-7

CDR3aa: CASRGSPGWGETQYF
CDR3nt: TGTGCCAGCAGAGGCTCCCCAGGGTGGGGAGAGACCCAGTACTTC
abundance: once
v_gene: TRBV27
d_gene: .
j_gene: TRBJ2-5

CDR3aa: CASSVGQVGTEAFF
CDR3nt: TGCGCCAGCAGCGTGGGACAGGTAGGGACTGAAGCTTTCTTT
abundance: .
v_gene: TRBV5-1
d_gene: TRBD1
j_gene: TRBJ1-1

CDR3aa: CASSPGFTGELFF
CDR3nt: TGTGCCAGCTCACCCGGGTTCACCGGGGAGCTGTTTTTT
abundance: .
v_gene: TRBV18
d_gene: .
j_gene: TRBJ2-2

CDR3aa: CASSFGGAGGPREQFF
CDR3nt: TGTGCCAGCAGCTTCGGCGGCGCGGGGGGACCGCGGGAGCAGTTCTTC
abundance: .
v_gene: TRBV7-6
d_gene: TRBD2
j_gene: TRBJ2-1

CDR3aa: CASSTRQGEQYF
CDR3nt: TGTGCCAGCAGCACACGACAGGGTGAGCAGTACTTC
abundance: .
v_gene: TRBV6-5
d_gene: TRBD1
j_gene: TRBJ2-5

CDR3aa: CASGSQGLVQPQHF
CDR3nt: TGTGCCAGCGGATCTCAGGGACTTGTTCAGCCCCAGCATTTT
abundance: .
v_gene: TRBV2
d_gene: .
j_gene: TRBJ1-5

CDR3aa: CASSLYWTGIQETQYF
CDR3nt: TGCGCCAGCAGCTTGTATTGGACAGGGATCCAAGAGACCCAGTACTTC
abundance: .
v_gene: TRBV5-1
d_gene: TRBD1
j_gene: TRBJ2-5

CDR3aa: CASSLEASGGWDTQYF
CDR3nt: TGCGCCAGCAGCTTGGAGGCTAGCGGGGGCTGGGATACGCAGTATTTT
abundance: .
v_gene: TRBV5-1
d_gene: TRBD2
j_gene: TRBJ2-3

CDR3aa: CASKTRTDTQYF
CDR3nt: TGTGCCAGCAAGACTCGGACAGATACGCAGTATTTT
abundance: .
v_gene: TRBV6-5
d_gene: .
j_gene: TRBJ2-3

CDR3aa: CAWSGGVGYTF
CDR3nt: TGTGCCTGGAGTGGCGGAGTAGGCTACACCTTC
abundance: .
v_gene: TRBV30
d_gene: .
j_gene: TRBJ1-2

CDR3aa: CAWNRDGTDTQYF
CDR3nt: TGTGCCTGGAACAGGGACGGCACAGATACGCAGTATTTT
abundance: .
v_gene: TRBV30
d_gene: .
j_gene: TRBJ2-3

CDR3aa: CASSRYSYNEQFF
CDR3nt: TGTGCCAGCAGCCGTTACTCCTACAATGAGCAGTTCTTC
abundance: .
v_gene: TRBV11-2
d_gene: .
j_gene: TRBJ2-1

CDR3aa: CASSLEGRGEAEAFF
CDR3nt: TGCGCCAGCAGCTTGGAGGGCAGGGGAGAGGCTGAAGCTTTCTTT
abundance: .
v_gene: TRBV5-1
d_gene: .
j_gene: TRBJ1-1

CDR3aa: CAISEGGRYEQYF
CDR3nt: TGTGCCATCAGTGAGGGGGGCCGCTACGAGCAGTACTTC
abundance: .
v_gene: TRBV10-3
d_gene: .
j_gene: TRBJ2-7

CDR3aa: CASSSDRGHEQYF
CDR3nt: TGTGCCAGCAGCTCGGACAGGGGGCACGAGCAGTACTTC
abundance: .
v_gene: TRBV5-8
d_gene: TRBD1
j_gene: TRBJ2-7

CDR3aa: CASSGLPGQGNQPQHF
CDR3nt: TGTGCCAGCAGTGGTTTACCGGGACAGGGGAATCAGCCCCAGCATTTT
abundance: .
v_gene: TRBV6-1
d_gene: TRBD1
j_gene: TRBJ1-5

CDR3aa: CSSIGNTEAFF
CDR3nt: TGTTCCAGCATCGGTAACACTGAAGCTTTCTTT
abundance: .
v_gene: TRBV7-9
d_gene: .
j_gene: TRBJ1-1

CDR3aa: CASGWEANTEAFF
CDR3nt: TGTGCCAGCGGTTGGGAGGCGAACACTGAAGCTTTCTTT
abundance: .
v_gene: TRBV5-4
d_gene: .
j_gene: TRBJ1-1

CDR3aa: CASSPVPETQYF
CDR3nt: TGTGCCAGCAGCCCTGTTCCAGAGACCCAGTACTTC
abundance: .
v_gene: TRBV11-2
d_gene: .
j_gene: TRBJ2-5

CDR3aa: CASSQRDRGTYEQYF
CDR3nt: TGTGCCAGCAGCCAAAGGGACAGGGGTACCTACGAGCAGTACTTC
abundance: .
v_gene: TRBV5-6
d_gene: TRBD1
j_gene: TRBJ2-7

CDR3aa: CASSVDPGGRLQYF
CDR3nt: TGTGCCAGCAGCGTAGACCCAGGGGGTAGGTTGCAGTACTTC
abundance: .
v_gene: TRBV9
d_gene: TRBD1
j_gene: TRBJ2-7

CDR3aa: CASSKCGMGHQPQHF
CDR3nt: TGTGCCAGCAGCAAATGTGGTATGGGGCATCAGCCCCAGCATTTT
abundance: .
v_gene: TRBV21-1
d_gene: .
j_gene: TRBJ1-5

CDR3aa: CAGGSRAYTEAFF
CDR3nt: TGTGCCGGGGGGAGCAGGGCCTACACTGAAGCTTTCTTT
abundance: .
v_gene: TRBV7-2
d_gene: .
j_gene: TRBJ1-1

CDR3aa: CASSSGMSYEQYF
CDR3nt: TGTGCCAGCAGCTCCGGGATGTCCTACGAGCAGTACTTC
abundance: .
v_gene: TRBV7-8
d_gene: .
j_gene: TRBJ2-7

CDR3aa: CASTHLGTSFNEQFF
CDR3nt: TGTGCCAGCACCCACCTCGGGACTAGCTTTAATGAGCAGTTCTTC
abundance: .
v_gene: TRBV27
d_gene: TRBD2
j_gene: TRBJ2-1